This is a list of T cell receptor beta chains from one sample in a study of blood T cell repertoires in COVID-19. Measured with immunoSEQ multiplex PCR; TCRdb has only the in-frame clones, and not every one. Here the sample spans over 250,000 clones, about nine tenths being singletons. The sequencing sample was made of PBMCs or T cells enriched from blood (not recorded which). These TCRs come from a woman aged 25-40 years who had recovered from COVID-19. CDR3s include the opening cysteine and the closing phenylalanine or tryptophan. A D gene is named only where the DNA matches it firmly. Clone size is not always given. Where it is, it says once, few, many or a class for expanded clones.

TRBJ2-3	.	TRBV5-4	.	TGTGCCAGCAGCTTGGCTGGCCGCACAGATACGCAGTATTTT	CASSLAGRTDTQYF
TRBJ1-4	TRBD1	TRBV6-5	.	TGTGCCAGCTCCAGGGGGGCGGGTGAAAAACTGTTTTTT	CASSRGAGEKLFF
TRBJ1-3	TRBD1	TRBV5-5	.	TGTGCCAGCACCCTACGTGGACAGGGGTCTGGAAACACCATATATTTT	CASTLRGQGSGNTIYF
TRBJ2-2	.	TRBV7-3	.	TGTGCCAGCAGCTTAAATGGGGGAGGAACCGGGGAGCTGTTTTTT	CASSLNGGGTGELFF
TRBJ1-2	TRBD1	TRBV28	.	TGTGCCAGCAGTCCCGGACAGGGGAAGGGTGGCTACACCTTC	CASSPGQGKGGYTF
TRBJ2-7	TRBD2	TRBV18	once	TGTGCCAGCTCACCGGGCGGGGCGGCTAGCGGCTCCTACGAGCAGTACTTC	CASSPGGAASGSYEQYF
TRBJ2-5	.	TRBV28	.	TGTGCCAGCAGTCCCGGACAGGGGAAACTAGCGGGGTTCCAAGAGACCCAGTACTTC	CASSPGQGKLAGFQETQYF
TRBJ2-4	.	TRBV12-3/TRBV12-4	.	TGTGCCAGCAGTTTAGAGGGGAACATTCAGTACTTC	CASSLEGNIQYF
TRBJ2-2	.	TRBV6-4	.	TGTGCCAGCAGTGGAGTTACCGGGGAGCTGTTTTTT	CASSGVTGELFF
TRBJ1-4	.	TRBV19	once	TGTGCCAGTAGGACAGCTAATGAAAAACTGTTTTTT	CASRTANEKLFF
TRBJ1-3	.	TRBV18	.	TGTGCCAGCTCACATGACAGAAACTCTGGAAACACCATATATTTT	CASSHDRNSGNTIYF
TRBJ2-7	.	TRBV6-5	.	TGTGCCAGCAGGCCCACACAGGGTTTGTCCTACGAGCAGTACTTC	CASRPTQGLSYEQYF
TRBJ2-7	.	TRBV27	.	TGTGCCAGCAGTTTATGGGACACCCCCTACGAGCAGTACTTC	CASSLWDTPYEQYF
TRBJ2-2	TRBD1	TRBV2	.	TGTGCCAGCAGTTACAGGGGGCTCGGAACCGGGGAGCTGTTTTTT	CASSYRGLGTGELFF
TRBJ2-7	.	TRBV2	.	TGTGCCAGCAGCCAGGACAGTACCACCTACGAGCAGTACTTC	CASSQDSTTYEQYF
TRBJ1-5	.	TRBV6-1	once	TGTGCCAGCAGTGAGCAGAGCAATCAGCCCCAGCATTTT	CASSEQSNQPQHF
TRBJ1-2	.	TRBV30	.	TGTGCCTGGAGTGAACAGGGAAGCTATGGCTACACCTTC	CAWSEQGSYGYTF
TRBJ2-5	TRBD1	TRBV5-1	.	TGCGCCAGCAGCAGGGGGACAGTCCAAGAGACCCAGTACTTC	CASSRGTVQETQYF
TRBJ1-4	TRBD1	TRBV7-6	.	TGTGCCAGCAGCTTAGGGACCGGGACAGGGGTTACTGAAAAACTGTTTTTT	CASSLGTGTGVTEKLFF
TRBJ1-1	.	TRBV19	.	TGTGCCAGTAGTATTTATAAGAACACTGAAGCTTTCTTT	CASSIYKNTEAFF
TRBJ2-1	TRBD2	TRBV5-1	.	TGCGCCAGCAGACTAGCGGGAAGGAACAATGAGCAGTTCTTC	CASRLAGRNNEQFF
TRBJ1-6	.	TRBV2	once	TGTGCCAGCAGTGAGAATGGGGCAGAGAATAATTCACCCCTCCACTTT	CASSENGAENNSPLHF
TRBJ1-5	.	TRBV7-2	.	TGTGCCAGCAGCTTAGAGGAGGGGAGAGGAGGATTGCCCCAGCATTTT	CASSLEEGRGGLPQHF
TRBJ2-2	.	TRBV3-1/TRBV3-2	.	TGTGCCAGCAGCCCCACGAACACCGGGGAGCTGTTTTTT	CASSPTNTGELFF
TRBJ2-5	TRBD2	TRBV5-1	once	TGCGCCAGCAGCTTGGGGACTAGCGGGAGGCAAGAGACCCAGTACTTC	CASSLGTSGRQETQYF
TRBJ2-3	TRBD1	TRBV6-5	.	TGTGCCAGCAGAGAGGACAGGAAAATCACAGATACGCAGTATTTT	CASREDRKITDTQYF
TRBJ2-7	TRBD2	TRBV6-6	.	TGTGCCAGCAGTTTCCCCGGGACTAGTAGTCACGAGCAGTACTTC	CASSFPGTSSHEQYF
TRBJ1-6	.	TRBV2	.	TGTGCCAGCCAGGATGGGGGACTGTTCCTAAATTCACCCCTCCACTTT	CASQDGGLFLNSPLHF
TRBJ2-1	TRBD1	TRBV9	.	TGTGCCAGCAGCGCGGACAGGGGAACGTCACTTTACAATGAGCAGTTCTTC	CASSADRGTSLYNEQFF
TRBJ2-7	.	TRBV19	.	TGTGCCAGTAGCCCTGTTTGGTCCTACAGCTCCTACGAGCAGTACTTC	CASSPVWSYSSYEQYF
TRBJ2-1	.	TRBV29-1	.	TGCAGCGTCGCCAATAGCGGTTACAATGAGCAGTTCTTC	CSVANSGYNEQFF
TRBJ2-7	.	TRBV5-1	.	TGCGCCAGCAGCTTGATGGACAGTACCTACGAGCAGTACTTC	CASSLMDSTYEQYF
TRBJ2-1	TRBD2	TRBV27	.	TGTGCCAGCAGTCGTCTAGCGGGAGGTGATGAGCAGTTCTTC	CASSRLAGGDEQFF
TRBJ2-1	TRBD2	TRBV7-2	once	TGTGCCAGCACTTCACCGGGACTAGCGGGCCCCGCCTTCTACAATGAGCAGTTCTTC	CASTSPGLAGPAFYNEQFF
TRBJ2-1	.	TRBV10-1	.	TGCGCCAGCAGTGGACCGGGACAAACCTACAATGAGCAGTTCTTC	CASSGPGQTYNEQFF
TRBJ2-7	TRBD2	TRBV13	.	TGTGCCAGCAGCTTAGCTGACTTGGGACTAGCAGCAAATTACTACGAGCAGTACTTC	CASSLADLGLAANYYEQYF
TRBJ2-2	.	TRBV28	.	TGTGCCAGCAGTTCCCCTACCGGGGAGCTGTTTTTT	CASSSPTGELFF
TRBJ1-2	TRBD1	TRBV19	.	TGTGCCAGTAGTAAGACGGGACAGAAGTTTAACTATGGCTACACCTTC	CASSKTGQKFNYGYTF
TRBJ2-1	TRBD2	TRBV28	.	TGTGCCAGCAGTCCCATGACTAGCGGGAGGGCCCTCCCATACAATGAGCAGTTCTTC	CASSPMTSGRALPYNEQFF
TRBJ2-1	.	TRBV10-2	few	TGCGCCAGCAGTGAGCGGGAAGGATCCTACAATGAGCAGTTCTTC	CASSEREGSYNEQFF
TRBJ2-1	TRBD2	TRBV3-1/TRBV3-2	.	TGTGCCAGCAGCCAAGAACTCGCGGGAGTCGGGAATGAGCAGTTCTTC	CASSQELAGVGNEQFF
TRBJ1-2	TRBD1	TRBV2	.	TGTGCCAGCAGGGGTGGGACAGGGGGCTTTCGCTACACCTTC	CASRGGTGGFRYTF
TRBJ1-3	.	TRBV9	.	TGTGCCAGCAGCCCCACTATGGGAAACACCATATATTTT	CASSPTMGNTIYF
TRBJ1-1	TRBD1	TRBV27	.	TGTGCCAGCAGTCCCCACAGGGGGCGTTTGAACACTGAAGCTTTCTTT	CASSPHRGRLNTEAFF
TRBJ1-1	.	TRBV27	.	TGTGCCAGCAGTATCACCCCCGGGATTCCGATAGAAGCTTTCTTT	CASSITPGIPIEAFF
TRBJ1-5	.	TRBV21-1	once	TGTGCCAGCAGCGGGGACAGGGGTAATCAGCCCCAGCATTTT	CASSGDRGNQPQHF